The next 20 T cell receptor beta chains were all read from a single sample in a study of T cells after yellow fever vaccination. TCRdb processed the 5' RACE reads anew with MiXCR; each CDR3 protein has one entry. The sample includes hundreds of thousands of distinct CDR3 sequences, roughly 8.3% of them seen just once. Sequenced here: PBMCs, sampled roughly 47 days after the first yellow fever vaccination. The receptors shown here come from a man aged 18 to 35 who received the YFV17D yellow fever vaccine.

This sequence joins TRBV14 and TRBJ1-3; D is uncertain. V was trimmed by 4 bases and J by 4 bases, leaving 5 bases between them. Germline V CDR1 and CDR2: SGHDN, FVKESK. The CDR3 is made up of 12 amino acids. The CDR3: CASSPLGNTIYF. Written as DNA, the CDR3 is TGTGCCAGCAGCCCCTTAGGAAACACCATATATTTT.

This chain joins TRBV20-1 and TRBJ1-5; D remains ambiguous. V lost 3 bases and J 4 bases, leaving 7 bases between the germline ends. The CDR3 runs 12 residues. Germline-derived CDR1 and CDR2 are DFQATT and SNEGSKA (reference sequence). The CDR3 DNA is TGCAGTGCTAGGGTTATAAATCAGCCCCAGCATTTT. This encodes CSARVINQPQHF.

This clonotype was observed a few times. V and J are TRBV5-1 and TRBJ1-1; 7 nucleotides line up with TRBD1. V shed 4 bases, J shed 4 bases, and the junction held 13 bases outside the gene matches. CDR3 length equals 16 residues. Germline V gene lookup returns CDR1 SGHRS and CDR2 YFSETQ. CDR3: CASSDSRGRLVTEAFF. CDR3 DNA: TGCGCCAGCAGCGACTCAAGGGGGCGACTCGTCACTGAAGCTTTCTTT.

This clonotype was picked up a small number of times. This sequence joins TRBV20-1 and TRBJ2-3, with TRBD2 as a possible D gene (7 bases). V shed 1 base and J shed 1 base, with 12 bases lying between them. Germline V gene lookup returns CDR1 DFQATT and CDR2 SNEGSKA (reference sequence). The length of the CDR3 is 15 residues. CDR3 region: CSARAGGGGTDTQYF. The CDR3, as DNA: TGCAGTGCTAGAGCGGGGGGCGGGGGCACAGATACGCAGTATTTT.

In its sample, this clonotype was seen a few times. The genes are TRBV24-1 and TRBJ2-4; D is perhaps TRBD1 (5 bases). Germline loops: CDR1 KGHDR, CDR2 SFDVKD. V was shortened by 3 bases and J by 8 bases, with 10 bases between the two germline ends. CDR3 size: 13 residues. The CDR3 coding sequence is TGTGCCACCAGTGATAGGGGAAGCGACATTCAGTACTTC. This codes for CATSDRGSDIQYF.

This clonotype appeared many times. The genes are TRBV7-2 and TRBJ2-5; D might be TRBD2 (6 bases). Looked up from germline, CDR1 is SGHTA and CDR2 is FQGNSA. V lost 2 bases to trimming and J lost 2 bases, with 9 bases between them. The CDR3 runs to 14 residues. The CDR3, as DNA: TGTGCCAGCAGCTTAAGGGCGGGACAAGAGACCCAGTACTTC. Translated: CASSLRAGQETQYF.

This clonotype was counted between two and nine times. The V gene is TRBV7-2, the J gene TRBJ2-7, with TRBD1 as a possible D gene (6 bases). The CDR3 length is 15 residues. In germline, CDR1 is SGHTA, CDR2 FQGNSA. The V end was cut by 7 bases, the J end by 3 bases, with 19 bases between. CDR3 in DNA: TGTGCCAGCACGCAGATGACAGGCCCATTCTACGAGCAGTACTTC. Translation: CASTQMTGPFYEQYF. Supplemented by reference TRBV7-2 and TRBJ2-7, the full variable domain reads GAGVSQSPSNKVTEKGKDVELRCDPISGHTALYWYRQSLGQGLEFLIYFQGNSAPDKSGLPSDRFSAERTGGSVSTLTIQRTQQEDSAVYLCASTQMTGPFYEQYFGPGTRLTVT.

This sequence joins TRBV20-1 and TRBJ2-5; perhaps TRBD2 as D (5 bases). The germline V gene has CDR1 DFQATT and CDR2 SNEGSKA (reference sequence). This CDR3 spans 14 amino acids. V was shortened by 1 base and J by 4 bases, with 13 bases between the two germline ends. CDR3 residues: CSARAGVGGETQYF. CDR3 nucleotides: TGCAGTGCTAGAGCTGGGGTCGGAGGAGAGACCCAGTACTTC.

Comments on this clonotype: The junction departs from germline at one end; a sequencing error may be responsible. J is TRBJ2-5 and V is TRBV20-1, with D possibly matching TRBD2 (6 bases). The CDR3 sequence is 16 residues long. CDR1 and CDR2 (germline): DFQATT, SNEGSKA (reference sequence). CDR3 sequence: CCARIWGRPAGETQYF. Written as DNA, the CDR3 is TGCTGTGCTAGAATCTGGGGGAGGCCGGCGGGGGAGACCCAGTACTTC.

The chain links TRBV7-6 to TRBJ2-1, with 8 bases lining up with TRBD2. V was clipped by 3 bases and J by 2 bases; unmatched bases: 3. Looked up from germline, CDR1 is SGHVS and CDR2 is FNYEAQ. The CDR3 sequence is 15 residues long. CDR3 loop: CASSFDGGAYNEQFF. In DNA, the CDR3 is TGTGCCAGCAGCTTTGACGGGGGGGCCTACAATGAGCAGTTCTTC.

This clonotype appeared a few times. CDR3: CASSQEGPAFSKETQYF. CDR3 sequence (DNA): TGCGCCAGCAGCCAAGAGGGGCCGGCCTTCTCGAAAGAGACCCAGTACTTC. The V gene is TRBV4-3, the J gene TRBJ2-5; D possibly corresponds to TRBD1 (5 bases). The CDR3 runs to 17 residues. In germline, CDR1 is LGHNA, CDR2 YSLEER. The V gene lost 0 bases and the J gene lost 3 bases, with 17 bases spanning the gap.

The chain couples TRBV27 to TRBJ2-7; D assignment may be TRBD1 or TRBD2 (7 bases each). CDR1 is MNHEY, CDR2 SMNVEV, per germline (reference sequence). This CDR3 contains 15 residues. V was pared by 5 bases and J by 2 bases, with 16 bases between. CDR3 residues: CASSEGAGGAYEQYV. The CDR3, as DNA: TGTGCCAGCAGTGAAGGGGCAGGGGGGGCCTACGAGCAGTACGTC.

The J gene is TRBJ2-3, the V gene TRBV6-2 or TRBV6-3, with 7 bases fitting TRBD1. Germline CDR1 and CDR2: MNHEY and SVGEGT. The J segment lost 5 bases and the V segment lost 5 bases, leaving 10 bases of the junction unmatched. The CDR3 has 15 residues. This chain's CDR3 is CASSLRDRIIDTQYF. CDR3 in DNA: TGTGCCAGCAGTCTGAGGGACAGAATCATAGATACGCAGTATTTT.

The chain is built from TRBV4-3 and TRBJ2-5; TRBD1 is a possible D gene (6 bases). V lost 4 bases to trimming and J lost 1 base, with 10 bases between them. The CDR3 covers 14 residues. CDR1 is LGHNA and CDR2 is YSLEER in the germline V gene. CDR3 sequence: CASSRDTLQETQYF. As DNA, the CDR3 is TGCGCCAGCAGCCGGGACACCCTCCAAGAGACCCAGTACTTC.

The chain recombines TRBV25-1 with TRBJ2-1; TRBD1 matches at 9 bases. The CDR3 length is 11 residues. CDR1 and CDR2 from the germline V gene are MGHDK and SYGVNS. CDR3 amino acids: CVTPRRDREFF. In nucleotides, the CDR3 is TGTGTCACCCCGAGACGGGACAGGGAGTTCTTC.

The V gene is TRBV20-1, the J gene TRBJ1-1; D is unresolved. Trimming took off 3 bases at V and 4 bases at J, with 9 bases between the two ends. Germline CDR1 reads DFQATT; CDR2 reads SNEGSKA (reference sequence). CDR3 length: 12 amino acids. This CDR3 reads CSAREVSTEAFF. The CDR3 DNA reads TGCAGTGCTAGGGAAGTAAGCACTGAAGCTTTCTTT.

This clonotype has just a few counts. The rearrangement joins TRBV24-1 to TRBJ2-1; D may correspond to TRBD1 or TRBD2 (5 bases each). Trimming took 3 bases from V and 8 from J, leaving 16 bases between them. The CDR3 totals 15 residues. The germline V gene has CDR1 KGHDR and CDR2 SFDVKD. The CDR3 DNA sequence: TGTGCCACCAGTGATCCCCCCCCCAGGGACCATGAGCAGTTCTTC. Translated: CATSDPPPRDHEQFF.

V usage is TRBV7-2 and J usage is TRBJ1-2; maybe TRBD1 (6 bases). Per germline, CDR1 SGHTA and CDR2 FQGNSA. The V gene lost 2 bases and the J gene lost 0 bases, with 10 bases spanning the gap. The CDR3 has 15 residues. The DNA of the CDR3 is TGTGCCAGCAGCTTAAGGGGGGTTGCTAACTATGGCTACACCTTC. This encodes CASSLRGVANYGYTF.

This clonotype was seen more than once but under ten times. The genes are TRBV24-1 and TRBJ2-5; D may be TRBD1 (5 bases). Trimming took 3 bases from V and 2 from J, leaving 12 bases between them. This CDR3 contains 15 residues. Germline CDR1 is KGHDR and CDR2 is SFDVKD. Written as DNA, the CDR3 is TGTGCCACCAGTGATGCCGCAGGGCAACAAGAGACCCAGTACTTC. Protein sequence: CATSDAAGQQETQYF.

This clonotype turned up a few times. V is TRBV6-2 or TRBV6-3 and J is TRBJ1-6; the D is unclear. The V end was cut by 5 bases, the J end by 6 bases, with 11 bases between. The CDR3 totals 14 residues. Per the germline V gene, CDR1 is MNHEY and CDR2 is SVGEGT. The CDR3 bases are TGTGCCAGCAGTCACCATACGCGTAATTCACCCCTCCACTTT. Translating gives CASSHHTRNSPLHF.